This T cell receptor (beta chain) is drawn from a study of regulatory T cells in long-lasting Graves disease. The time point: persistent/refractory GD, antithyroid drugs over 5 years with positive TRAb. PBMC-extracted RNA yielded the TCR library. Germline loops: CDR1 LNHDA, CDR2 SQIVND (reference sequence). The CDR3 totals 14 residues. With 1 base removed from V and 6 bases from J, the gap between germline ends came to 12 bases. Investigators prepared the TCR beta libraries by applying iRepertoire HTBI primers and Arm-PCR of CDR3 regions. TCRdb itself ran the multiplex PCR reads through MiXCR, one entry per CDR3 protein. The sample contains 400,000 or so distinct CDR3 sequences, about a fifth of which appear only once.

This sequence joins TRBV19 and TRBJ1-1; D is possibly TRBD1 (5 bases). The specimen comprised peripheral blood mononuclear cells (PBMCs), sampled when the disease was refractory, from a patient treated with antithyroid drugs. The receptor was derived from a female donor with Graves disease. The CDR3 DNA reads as TGTGCCAGTAGTATAGGGGGGGTCAGCGCTGAAGCTTTCTTT. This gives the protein CASSIGGVSAEAFF.